This TCR beta chain came from a study of T cell repertoires in cytomegalovirus infection (dated by TCRdb to the late 2010s). With regard to the full study: Recently identified HLA-C-restricted CMV epitopes, whose presentation resists viral immunomodulation, were targeted by peptide stimulations together with well-studied HLA-B-restricted epitopes. Donor HLA type was relevant to the analysis, as public TCR beta signatures indicated carriage of CMV infection together with the matching HLA type.

CDR1 and CDR2 are drawn from the germline V gene (reference sequence): MNHEY, SMNVEV. Measured from the cysteine to the phenylalanine, the CDR3 is 12 residues long. Here the CDR3 DNA is all that survives: 36 bases in frame from base 1. V is shortened by 5 bases, J by 4 bases, and the region joining them spans 5 bases. There are many counts of this clonotype. Its antigen is currently not known. No quality values exist for individual bases; no much larger clone is one base distant. TCRdb names Illumina HiSeq 1500 as the instrument used. The public sequencing data were trimmed at Q25 with fastp and processed into clonotypes with MiXCR by TCRdb, which kept only in-frame beta chains. Here each entry gathers all rows of one CDR3 protein and keeps the most common genes and DNA. Recorded for this sample are some 130,000 distinct CDR3 sequences; more than 25% of them occurred a single time. Of the sample, around half is held by the ten largest clones.

The intended sense of this specimen's treatment or condition label: in vitro stimulation with specific CMV peptide epitopes to enrich CMV-specific T cells. What the authors observed across the whole study: In both this cohort and an independent roughly 350-donor cohort, the cumulative frequency of public TCR beta family members distinguished carriers of CMV infection plus the relevant HLA type. The ex vivo response was dominated by HLA-C-restricted CMV-specific TCR beta clonotypes, which also provided the single most frequent clonotype in two of eight donors.

This TCR was sampled from a human donor in good health (CMV status not recorded). Some clones in this sample may be carry-over from other donors' samples. Recombination linked TRBV27 to TRBJ2-2; no D gene is confidently identified. Specimen: CD8+ T cells from cultured PBMCs, collected from culture after CMV antigen stimulation. The CDR3 protein is CASSPITGELFF. The DNA sequence is TGTGCCAGCAGTCCCATCACCGGGGAGCTGTTTTTT.